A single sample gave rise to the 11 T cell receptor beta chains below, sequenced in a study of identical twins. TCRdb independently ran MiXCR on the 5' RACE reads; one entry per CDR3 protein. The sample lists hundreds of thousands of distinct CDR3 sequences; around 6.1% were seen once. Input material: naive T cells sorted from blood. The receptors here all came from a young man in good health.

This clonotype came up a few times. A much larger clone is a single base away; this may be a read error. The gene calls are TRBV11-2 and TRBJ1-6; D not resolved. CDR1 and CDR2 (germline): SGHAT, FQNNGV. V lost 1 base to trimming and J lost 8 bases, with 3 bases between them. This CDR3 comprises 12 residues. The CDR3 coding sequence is TGTGCCAGCAGCTTAGTGTATTCACCCCTCCACTTT. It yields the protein CASSLVYSPLHF.

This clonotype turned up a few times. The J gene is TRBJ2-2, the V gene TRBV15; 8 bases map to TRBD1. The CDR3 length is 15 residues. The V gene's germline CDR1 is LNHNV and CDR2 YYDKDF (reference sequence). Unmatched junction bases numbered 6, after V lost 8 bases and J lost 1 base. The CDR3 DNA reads TGTGCCACCTTAGCCGGGACAGGGAACACCGGGGAGCTGTTTTTT. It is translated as CATLAGTGNTGELFF.

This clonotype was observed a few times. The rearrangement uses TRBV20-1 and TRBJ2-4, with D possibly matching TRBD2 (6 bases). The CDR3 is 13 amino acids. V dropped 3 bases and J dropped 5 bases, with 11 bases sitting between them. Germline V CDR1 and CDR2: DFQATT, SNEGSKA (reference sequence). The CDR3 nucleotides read TGCAGTGCTAGCCCGGACTACCAAAACATTCAGTACTTC. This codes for CSASPDYQNIQYF.

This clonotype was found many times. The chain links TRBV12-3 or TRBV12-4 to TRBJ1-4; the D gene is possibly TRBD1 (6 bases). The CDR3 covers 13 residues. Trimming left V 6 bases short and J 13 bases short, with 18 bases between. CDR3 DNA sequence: TGTGCCAGCAGCCCCAGGCCCGGGACAAGACTGTTTTTT. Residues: CASSPRPGTRLFF.

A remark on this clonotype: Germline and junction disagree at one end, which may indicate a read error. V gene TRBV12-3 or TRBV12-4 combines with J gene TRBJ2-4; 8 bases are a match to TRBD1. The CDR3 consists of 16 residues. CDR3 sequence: CASSGQGGETKNFQYF. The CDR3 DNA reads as TGTGCCAGCAGTGGACAGGGCGGGGAGACCAAAAACTTTCAGTACTTC.

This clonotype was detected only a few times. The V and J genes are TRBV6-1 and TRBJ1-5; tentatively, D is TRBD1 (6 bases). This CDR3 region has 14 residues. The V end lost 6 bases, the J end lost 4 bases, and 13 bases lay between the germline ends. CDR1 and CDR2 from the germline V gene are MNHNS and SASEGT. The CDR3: CASRTGNGNQPQHF. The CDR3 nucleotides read TGTGCCAGCAGAACAGGGAACGGTAATCAGCCCCAGCATTTT.

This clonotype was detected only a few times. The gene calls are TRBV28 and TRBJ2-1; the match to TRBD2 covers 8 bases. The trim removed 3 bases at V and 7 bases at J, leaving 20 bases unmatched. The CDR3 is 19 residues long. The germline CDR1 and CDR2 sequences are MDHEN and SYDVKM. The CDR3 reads CASSFEQTKREGRLNEQFF. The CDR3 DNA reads TGTGCCAGCAGTTTCGAACAGACGAAACGGGAGGGCCGCCTTAATGAGCAGTTCTTC.

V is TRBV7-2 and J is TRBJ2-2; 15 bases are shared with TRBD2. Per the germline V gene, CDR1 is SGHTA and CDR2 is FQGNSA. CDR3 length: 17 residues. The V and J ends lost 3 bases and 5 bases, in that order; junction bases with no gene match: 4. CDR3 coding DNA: TGTGCCAGCAGCTTCAACGGGACTAGCGGGAGGACCGGGGAGCTGTTTTTT. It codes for CASSFNGTSGRTGELFF.

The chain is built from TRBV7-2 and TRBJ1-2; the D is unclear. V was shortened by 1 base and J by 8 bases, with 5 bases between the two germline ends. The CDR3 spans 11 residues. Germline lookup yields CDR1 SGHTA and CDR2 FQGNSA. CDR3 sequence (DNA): TGTGCCAGCAGCTTAGTTCGAGGCTACACCTTC. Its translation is CASSLVRGYTF.

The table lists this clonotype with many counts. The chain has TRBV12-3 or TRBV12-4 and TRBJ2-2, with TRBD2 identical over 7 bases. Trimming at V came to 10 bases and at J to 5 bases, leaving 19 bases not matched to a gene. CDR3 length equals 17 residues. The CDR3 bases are TGTGCCACTAGCCCCCTGTGGGCTAGCGGAAAAACCGGGGAGCTGTTTTTT. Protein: CATSPLWASGKTGELFF.

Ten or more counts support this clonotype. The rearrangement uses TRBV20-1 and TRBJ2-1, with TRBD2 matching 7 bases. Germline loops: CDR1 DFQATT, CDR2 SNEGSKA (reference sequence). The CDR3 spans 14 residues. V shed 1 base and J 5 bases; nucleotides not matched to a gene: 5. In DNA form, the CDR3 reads TGCAGTGCTAGAGGCGCTAGCGGAGACAATGAGCAGTTCTTC. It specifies CSARGASGDNEQFF.